The 27 T cell receptor beta chains listed next were all sequenced from one sample in a study of regulatory T cells in long-lasting Graves disease (TCRdb year 2021). The time point label, as the study defines it: persistent/refractory GD, antithyroid drugs over 5 years with positive TRAb. For both TCR sequencing and RNA sequencing, RNA was extracted from PBMCs using TRIzol. The library was made by multiplex PCR. Instrument on record: Illumina HiSeq 4000. To build TCR beta libraries, CDR3 regions were amplified by Arm-PCR using iRepertoire HTBI primers. The public reads were run again by TCRdb, first through fastp at Q25 and then through MiXCR, and only productive beta chains were kept. Entries are consolidated by CDR3 protein sequence, retaining the most common genes and DNA. Within this sample are 500,000 to 800,000 distinct CDR3 sequences, with roughly 30% of them counted one time only. The top ten clonotypes cover around 42% of the sample.

The sequenced sample was peripheral blood mononuclear cells (PBMCs), obtained when the disease was refractory, from a patient treated with antithyroid drugs. All receptors derive from a female donor with Graves disease.

The V gene is TRBV20-1, the J gene TRBJ1-2; D gene ambiguous. Deletions cut 8 bases from V and 0 bases from J, with 16 bases between. The length of the CDR3 is 14 residues. From germline, CDR1 is DFQATT and CDR2 SNEGSKA (reference sequence). The CDR3: CSTRTGTSNYGYTF. The CDR3 coding sequence is TGCAGTACAAGGACGGGAACCTCTAACTATGGCTACACCTTC.

This clonotype was observed at least ten times. The CDR3 loop reads CASSLNAQGADNYGYTF. The CDR3 bases are TGCGCCAGCAGCTTGAACGCTCAAGGGGCGGATAACTATGGCTACACCTTC. The chain links TRBV5-1 to TRBJ1-2; TRBD1 is a possible D gene (5 bases). The ends were cut back, 1 base at V and 1 base at J, with 17 bases in the middle. This CDR3 contains 17 residues. Germline loops: CDR1 SGHRS, CDR2 YFSETQ.

Many counts were recorded for this clonotype. The chain links TRBV7-3 to TRBJ2-1; 11 bases are a match to TRBD2. The CDR3 runs to 15 residues. The trim removed 1 base at V and 8 bases at J, leaving 4 bases unmatched. Germline V gene data show CDR1 as SGHTA and CDR2 as FQGTGA. The CDR3 reads CASSLMGTSGDEQFF. CDR3 DNA sequence: TGTGCCAGCAGCTTAATGGGGACTAGCGGCGATGAGCAGTTCTTC.

V usage is TRBV20-1 and J usage is TRBJ2-7; 7 bases fit TRBD2. The V gene end was trimmed by 6 bases and the J gene end by 0 bases; junction bases not matched to a gene: 11. Germline V gives CDR1 DFQATT, CDR2 SNEGSKA (reference sequence). CDR3 length: 15 residues. Here the CDR3 DNA reads TGCAGTGCCGCCCCTAGCGGAAGGAGCTCCTACGAGCAGTACTTC. It translates to CSAAPSGRSSYEQYF.

This chain uses TRBV18 with TRBJ1-2; 8 bases map to TRBD1. CDR3 length: 16 amino acids. Germline CDR1 is KGHSH and CDR2 is LQKENI. Trimming cost V 3 bases and J 2 bases; bases outside gene matches: 8. CDR3 coding DNA: TGTGCCAGCTCACCCGGACAGGGTGAGGTCAACTATGGCTACACCTTC. It encodes CASSPGQGEVNYGYTF.

V is TRBV7-9 and J is TRBJ1-4, with TRBD1 matching over 7 bases. CDR1 is SEHNR, CDR2 FQNEAQ, per germline (reference sequence). This CDR3 is 15 amino acids long. V trimming: 5 bases; J trimming: 3 bases; junction bases outside the gene matches: 6. The CDR3 here is CASSPPGTANEKLFF. In DNA form, the CDR3 reads TGTGCCAGCAGCCCGCCCGGGACAGCTAATGAAAAACTGTTTTTT.

This clonotype was seen only a few times. V and J are TRBV19 and TRBJ1-5; D is unresolved. V lost 5 bases and J lost 1, with 12 bases in between. This CDR3 comprises 15 residues. Germline V gene lookup returns CDR1 LNHDA and CDR2 SQIVND (reference sequence). The CDR3 region is CASSFMVESNQPQHF. Written as DNA, the CDR3 is TGTGCCAGTAGTTTTATGGTCGAGAGCAATCAGCCCCAGCATTTT.

The chain recombines TRBV3-1 with TRBJ2-7; D assignment may be TRBD1 or TRBD2 (5 bases each). Trimming removed 0 bases from V and 3 bases from J, with 12 bases in between. Germline values: CDR1 LGHDT, CDR2 YNNKEL (reference sequence). The CDR3 consists of 15 residues. The CDR3 sequence: CASSQDPRGFYEQYF. The CDR3 DNA is TGTGCCAGCAGCCAAGACCCCCGGGGCTTCTACGAGCAGTACTTC.

At least ten counts were recorded for this clonotype. The genes are TRBV12-3 or TRBV12-4 and TRBJ2-7, with TRBD2 identical over 9 bases. Germline trimming cut 3 bases from V and 4 bases from J; bases unmatched to any gene: 4. This CDR3 has 14 residues. Written as DNA, the CDR3 is TGTGCCAGCAGTTTGGCTAGCGGGGTTTACGAGCAGTACTTC. Amino acids: CASSLASGVYEQYF.

The chain couples TRBV5-1 to TRBJ1-5; no clear D gene. Germline CDR1 and CDR2: SGHRS and YFSETQ. This CDR3 comprises 15 residues. V was trimmed by 0 bases and J by 5 bases, leaving 12 bases between them. CDR3 nucleotides: TGCGCCAGCAGCTTGGAAGGTTCTCATTATCAGCCCCAGCATTTT. Encoded protein: CASSLEGSHYQPQHF.

The table lists this clonotype with a few counts. The genes are TRBV7-9 and TRBJ2-5, with a tentative D call TRBD1 (5 bases). Germline CDR1 SEHNR, CDR2 FQNEAQ (reference sequence). The CDR3 is 14 amino acids. V lost 5 bases and J 5 bases, leaving 15 bases between the germline ends. CDR3 loop: CASSLQGKRETQYF. CDR3 nucleotides: TGTGCCAGCAGCCTCCAGGGCAAAAGGGAGACCCAGTACTTC.

The sample holds one count of this clonotype. The chain has TRBV4-2 and TRBJ1-6; 9 nucleotides align to TRBD1. The CDR3 runs to 18 residues. V shed 0 bases and J 8 bases; nucleotides not matched to a gene: 11. The germline V gene encodes CDR1 LGHNA and CDR2 YNFKEQ. CDR3 DNA sequence: TGTGCCAGCAGCCAAGATCTTCTGTCGGGACAGGGTGATTCACCCCTCCACTTT. Translation: CASSQDLLSGQGDSPLHF.

V gene TRBV14 combines with J gene TRBJ1-2, with a tentative D call TRBD1 (6 bases). Germline V gene lookup returns CDR1 SGHDN and CDR2 FVKESK. The CDR3 runs 13 residues. Trimming shortened V by 4 bases and J by 8 bases, and 14 bases separated the two germline ends. CDR3 in DNA: TGTGCCAGCAGCCGGGACAATGGTTACGGCTACACCTTC. Its protein is CASSRDNGYGYTF.

In its sample, this clonotype was seen many times. The chain uses TRBV12-3 or TRBV12-4 and TRBJ2-7; 14 nucleotides align to TRBD2. The CDR3 is made up of 14 amino acids. V lost 6 bases and J lost 4; bases outside the gene matches: 2. The CDR3 loop reads CASSRTSGRYEQYF. The CDR3 DNA reads TGTGCCAGCAGCAGGACTAGCGGGAGGTACGAGCAGTACTTC.

This clonotype was recorded at least ten times. The V and J genes are TRBV2 and TRBJ2-2, with D possibly TRBD1 on 5 matching bases. Germline CDR1 reads SNHLY; CDR2 reads FYNNEI. The CDR3 totals 13 residues. V was clipped by 6 bases and J by 5 bases, with 10 bases between them. The CDR3 loop reads CASSRRGTGELFF. The CDR3, as DNA: TGTGCCAGCAGCCGAAGGGGTACCGGGGAGCTGTTTTTT.

Many counts were recorded for this clonotype. This chain connects TRBV28 to TRBJ1-1; 9 bases agree with TRBD1. The CDR3 consists of 14 residues. Germline values: CDR1 MDHEN, CDR2 SYDVKM. The ends lost 5 bases at V and 2 bases at J; junction bases unmatched: 3. CDR3 coding DNA: TGTGCCAGCAGTCTACAGGGGGCCAACACTGAAGCTTTCTTT. Its protein is CASSLQGANTEAFF.

This chain joins TRBV3-1 and TRBJ1-6; D is possibly TRBD1 (5 bases). V dropped 4 bases and J dropped 6 bases, with 13 bases sitting between them. This CDR3 has 15 amino acids. Germline CDR1 LGHDT, CDR2 YNNKEL (reference sequence). CDR3 region: CASSLEGRGNSPLHF. The CDR3 DNA sequence: TGTGCCAGCAGCCTAGAAGGGAGGGGTAATTCACCCCTCCACTTT.

This clonotype was seen many times. The genes are TRBV12-3 or TRBV12-4 and TRBJ1-2, with D possibly TRBD1 on 6 matching bases. The germline V and J ends were trimmed by 3 bases and 4 bases, with 15 bases remaining between them. This CDR3 has 15 residues. The CDR3 reads CASSLLGGPSYGYTF. In DNA, the CDR3 is TGTGCCAGCAGTTTGCTAGGGGGACCTAGCTATGGCTACACCTTC.

A few counts support this clonotype. The chain joins TRBV12-3 or TRBV12-4 to TRBJ1-5; D might be TRBD1 (5 bases). The CDR3 spans 16 residues. The germline V and J ends were trimmed by 8 bases and 0 bases, with 17 bases remaining between them. CDR3 coding DNA: TGTGCCAGCGGTTCCGGGACGGATTATAGCAATCAGCCCCAGCATTTT. As protein: CASGSGTDYSNQPQHF.

To note about this clonotype: A much more abundant neighbour one base away suggests this may be a read error. The chain carries TRBV12-3 or TRBV12-4 and TRBJ1-5; 7 nucleotides agree with TRBD1. CDR3 length equals 16 residues. The CDR3 loop reads CAGSWGGTDSNQPQHF. CDR3 DNA sequence: TGTGCCGGCAGTTGGGGTGGGACAGATAGCAATCAGCCCCAGCATTTT.

The rearrangement uses TRBV29-1 and TRBJ1-5; 10 positions match TRBD1. With 6 bases clipped from V and 1 base from J, the junction kept 6 bases outside the gene matches. Germline V gene data show CDR1 as SQVTM and CDR2 as ANQGSEA. This CDR3 region has 15 residues. The CDR3 protein is CSVRWGQGSNQPQHF. CDR3 nucleotides: TGCAGCGTACGGTGGGGACAGGGGAGCAATCAGCCCCAGCATTTT.

This clonotype showed up many times. The V call is TRBV2, the J call TRBJ1-2, with 7 bases aligning to TRBD1. V shed 3 bases, J shed 4 bases, and the junction held 2 bases outside the gene matches. CDR3 length: 13 amino acids. Germline V CDR1 and CDR2: SNHLY, FYNNEI. CDR3 in DNA: TGTGCCAGCAGTGAGGGACAGTTCTATGGCTACACCTTC. Encoded protein: CASSEGQFYGYTF.

The chain links TRBV5-1 to TRBJ1-4, with D possibly matching TRBD1 (5 bases). CDR1 and CDR2 (germline): SGHRS, YFSETQ. V lost 3 bases to trimming and J lost 3 bases, with 12 bases between them. The CDR3 covers 15 residues. Here the CDR3 reads CASSYSAGANEKLFF. For the CDR3, the DNA is TGCGCCAGCAGCTATTCGGCGGGGGCTAATGAAAAACTGTTTTTT.

This chain links TRBV30 with TRBJ1-1; unclear D gene. Germline V gene sequence: CDR1 GTSNPN, CDR2 SVGIG (reference sequence). The CDR3 is made up of 14 amino acids. The V end was cut by 4 bases, the J end by 0 bases, with 12 bases between. The CDR3: CAWKGLLMNTEAFF. In DNA form, the CDR3 reads TGTGCCTGGAAAGGACTCCTGATGAACACTGAAGCTTTCTTT.

This clonotype was seen a few times. This chain links TRBV11-3 with TRBJ2-2; D gene unclear. The CDR3 is 13 amino acids. The germline V gene has CDR1 SGHNT and CDR2 YENEEA. The ends were cut back, 2 bases at V and 4 bases at J, with 5 bases in the middle. The CDR3 coding sequence is TGTGCCAGCAGCTTATATCGCACCGGGGAGCTGTTTTTT. This sequence encodes CASSLYRTGELFF. Full variable domain (missing parts from reference TRBV11-3 and TRBJ2-2): EAGVVQSPRYKIIEKKQPVAFWCNPISGHNTLYWYLQNLGQGPELLIRYENEEAVDDSQLPKDRFSAERLKGVDSTLKIQPAELGDSAVYLCASSLYRTGELFFGEGSRLTVL.

This clonotype was detected a few times. The chain has TRBV28 and TRBJ1-5, with D possibly matching TRBD1 (6 bases). The CDR3 extends over 16 amino acids. Germline lookup yields CDR1 MDHEN and CDR2 SYDVKM. With 6 bases removed from V and 0 bases from J, the gap between germline ends came to 15 bases. CDR3 amino acids: CASRSVGGSSNQPQHF. CDR3 nucleotide sequence: TGTGCCAGCAGGTCGGTCGGGGGCAGTAGCAATCAGCCCCAGCATTTT.

This clonotype was seen many times. This chain links TRBV7-2 with TRBJ2-2; D unclear. Germline CDR1 and CDR2: SGHTA and FQGNSA. The CDR3 contains 12 residues. Trimming took 4 bases from V and 5 from J, leaving 5 bases between them. The CDR3 sequence: CASSYNTGELFF. The CDR3 DNA is TGTGCCAGCAGCTACAATACCGGGGAGCTGTTTTTT.